This is a list of T cell receptor beta chains from one sample in a study of blood T cell repertoires in COVID-19. Sequenced by immunoSEQ multiplex PCR; TCRdb stores in-frame clones only, minus some. The sample records 100,000 to 150,000 clones, approximately 68% being singletons. The sample taken for sequencing was peripheral blood. All receptors derive from a woman aged 70-85 years with acute or convalescent COVID-19. The conserved cysteine and the conserved F or W are not part of the CDR3 here. Fields, in order: D gene, V gene, CDR3 length, J gene, CDR3 protein. The D gene is left open where the match is weak.

d_call: NA
v_call: TRBV19
cdr3_length: 15
j_call: TRBJ1-3
cdr3_aa: ASREGFGSGFGNTTY

d_call: TRBD1
v_call: TRBV10-2
cdr3_length: 11
j_call: TRBJ1-5
cdr3_aa: ASSATGDQPQH

d_call: NA
v_call: TRBV6-2/TRBV6-3
cdr3_length: 11
j_call: TRBJ1-3
cdr3_aa: ASSQQVGNTIY

d_call: TRBD1
v_call: TRBV7-9
cdr3_length: 12
j_call: TRBJ2-7
cdr3_aa: ASSPGQGNYEQY

d_call: TRBD2
v_call: TRBV13
cdr3_length: 13
j_call: TRBJ2-1
cdr3_aa: ASSSRGSGANEQF

d_call: TRBD2
v_call: TRBV6-6
cdr3_length: 14
j_call: TRBJ2-1
cdr3_aa: ASSSSGTSRTNEQF

d_call: TRBD2
v_call: TRBV29-1
cdr3_length: 11
j_call: TRBJ2-7
cdr3_aa: SVEASGSYEQY

d_call: NA
v_call: TRBV10-1
cdr3_length: 11
j_call: TRBJ2-3
cdr3_aa: ASSESYTDTQY

d_call: TRBD1
v_call: TRBV19
cdr3_length: 13
j_call: TRBJ1-5
cdr3_aa: ASSIQGAGNQPQH

d_call: NA
v_call: TRBV7-2
cdr3_length: 14
j_call: TRBJ1-5
cdr3_aa: ASSKAAGAGNQPQH

d_call: TRBD1
v_call: TRBV27
cdr3_length: 11
j_call: TRBJ1-1
cdr3_aa: ASSQGVYTEAF

d_call: TRBD1
v_call: TRBV3-1/TRBV3-2
cdr3_length: 13
j_call: TRBJ1-2
cdr3_aa: ASSQRTRQGYGYT

d_call: TRBD1
v_call: TRBV5-4
cdr3_length: 12
j_call: TRBJ2-5
cdr3_aa: ASSPRGLAETQY

d_call: NA
v_call: TRBV11-2
cdr3_length: 15
j_call: TRBJ1-3
cdr3_aa: ASSLVGPTSSGNTIY